The 12 T cell receptor beta chains below all came from one sample that was sequenced in a study of cytomegalovirus exposure and HLA in healthy donors. The PCR ran on 60 Vbeta and 13 Jbeta primers. Profiling relied on immunoSEQ multiplex PCR, and the TCRdb table lists in-frame clones only, not all of them. There are 150,000 to 180,000 clones in the sample; approximately 80% occur only once, and around 13% lies in the top ten. The sequencing sample was made of PBMCs. All receptors come from a man aged 30-40 years in good health and CMV-seropositive.

This clone was seen more than once but under ten times. The V call is TRBV27, the J call TRBJ2-3; D not certain. CDR1 is MNHEY and CDR2 is SMNVEV in the germline V gene (reference sequence). V was trimmed by 5 bases and J by 0 bases, leaving 6 bases between them. This CDR3 is built from 13 residues. The CDR3 DNA sequence: TGTGCCAGCAGTCCGACTAGCACAGATACGCAGTATTTT. Protein sequence: CASSPTSTDTQYF.

The V gene is TRBV5-1, the J gene TRBJ2-7, with TRBD2 matching 13 bases. Germline V CDR1 and CDR2: SGHRS, YFSETQ. V gave up 4 bases and J gave up 2 bases; unmatched junction bases: 3. There are 15 residues in the CDR3. In DNA form, the CDR3 reads TGCGCCAGCAGCATACTAGCGGGAGGGCCCTACGAGCAGTACTTC. This translates into CASSILAGGPYEQYF.

The rearrangement links TRBV30 to TRBJ2-7, with 7 bases fitting TRBD1. Germline trimming cut 5 bases from V and 2 bases from J; bases unmatched to any gene: 9. This CDR3 is built from 14 residues. From germline, CDR1 is GTSNPN and CDR2 SVGIG (reference sequence). The CDR3 loop reads CAWSQGDTPYEQYF. CDR3 DNA: TGTGCCTGGTCTCAGGGGGACACCCCCTACGAGCAGTACTTC.

This sequence joins TRBV16 and TRBJ2-7; D is undetermined. This CDR3 is built from 14 residues. The germline V and J ends were trimmed by 0 bases and 6 bases, with 12 bases remaining between them. The germline V gene encodes CDR1 KGHSY and CDR2 FQNENV. The CDR3 bases are TGTGCCAGCAGCCAATCGCCGGCTGCGGCCGAGCAGTACTTC. This translates into CASSQSPAAAEQYF.

The chain carries TRBV10-3 and TRBJ2-3, with 11 bases fitting TRBD1. The CDR3 runs 16 residues. CDR1 ENHRY and CDR2 SYGVKD come from the germline V gene. Trimming at V came to 2 bases and at J to 6 bases, leaving 7 bases not matched to a gene. As DNA, the CDR3 is TGTGCCATCAGTGAGGGACAGGGGGCGGCGGTCGATACGCAGTATTTT. Protein product: CAISEGQGAAVDTQYF.

This sequence joins TRBV29-1 and TRBJ2-3, with 12 bases that match TRBD2. Trimming took 3 bases from V and 0 from J; bases not matched to a gene: 1. The CDR3 has 15 residues. Germline V gene sequence: CDR1 SQVTM, CDR2 ANQGSEA. As DNA, the CDR3 is TGCAGCGTTGATGGACTAGCGGGGAGCACAGATACGCAGTATTTT. Residues: CSVDGLAGSTDTQYF.

About this clone itself: Other DNA sequences in this specimen translate into the identical CDR3. The genes are TRBV5-1 and TRBJ2-1; TRBD2 matches 10 bases. Trimming at V came to 3 bases and at J to 7 bases, leaving 4 bases not matched to a gene. The length of the CDR3 is 14 residues. Looked up from germline, CDR1 is SGHRS and CDR2 is YFSETQ. The CDR3 DNA reads TGCGCCAGCAGCTCCTTAGCGGGGGGTAATGAGCAGTTCTTC. Its translation: CASSSLAGGNEQFF.

This chain connects TRBV11-3 to TRBJ2-1; no clear D gene. The length of the CDR3 is 16 residues. Germline CDR1 SGHNT, CDR2 YENEEA. Trimming took off 1 base at V and 0 bases at J, with 10 bases between the two ends. This chain's CDR3 is CASSLAFGSSYNEQFF. CDR3 DNA: TGTGCCAGCAGCTTAGCCTTCGGTAGCTCCTACAATGAGCAGTTCTTC.

The count of this clone is one. The chain links TRBV9 to TRBJ2-7; 10 nucleotides match TRBD2. Looked up from germline, CDR1 is SGDLS and CDR2 is YYNGEE. This CDR3 has 15 amino acids. V was clipped by 3 bases and J by 7 bases; unmatched bases: 10. Here the CDR3 DNA reads TGTGCCAGCAGCGCGGGTCTAGCGGGAGTCGTTGAGCAGTACTTC. It codes for CASSAGLAGVVEQYF.

The V call is TRBV7-2, the J call TRBJ2-1; TRBD2 matches at 10 bases. Germline trimming cut 7 bases from V and 1 base from J; bases unmatched to any gene: 4. This CDR3 has 15 residues. Germline values: CDR1 SGHTA, CDR2 FQGNSA. This CDR3 is CASTETSGSYNEQFF. CDR3 sequence (DNA): TGTGCCAGCACCGAGACTAGCGGGTCCTACAATGAGCAGTTCTTC.

The rearrangement uses TRBV5-1 and TRBJ2-7; TRBD2 might be the D (6 bases). The V and J ends lost 0 bases and 2 bases respectively, with 15 bases between them. The CDR3 is made up of 16 amino acids. Germline CDR1 SGHRS, CDR2 YFSETQ. Written as DNA, the CDR3 is TGCGCCAGCAGCTTGGATTCGCGGGGTCTTGCCTACGAGCAGTACTTC. Its protein is CASSLDSRGLAYEQYF.

The V gene is TRBV10-2, the J gene TRBJ2-7; D is possibly TRBD1 (5 bases). Germline V lookup: CDR1 WSHSY, CDR2 SAAADI. Trimming removed 4 bases at V and 2 bases at J, with 9 bases between. The CDR3 loop spans 13 amino acids. The CDR3 here is CASSVDTPYEQYF. The CDR3 DNA reads TGCGCCAGCAGTGTGGACACCCCCTACGAGCAGTACTTC.